This note documents a single T cell receptor (beta chain) sequence. As yet, its antigen is unknown. This sample is drawn from a study of OX40 agonist ivuxolimab in advanced cancers. Study-level background: In this cohort, patients received ivuxolimab, an agonistic anti-OX40 (CD134) antibody. Those enrolled were 82.7% male, with a mean age of 60 years and ages from about 20 to 85. Overall study results and limits: Also showing low normalized T-cell clonal expansion were some of the nonresponders.

Germline lookup yields CDR1 MGHRA and CDR2 YSYEKL. CDR3 length equals 15 residues. Trimming stripped 0 bases from V and 4 bases from J, with 12 bases between. Only in-frame clones appear in the TCRdb table, and some are missing; sequencing was by immunoSEQ multiplex PCR. The table records around 49,000 clones, over 65% of them present only once. This chain joins TRBV4-1 and TRBJ1-1; D is undetermined. The sequencing here drew on CD4+ or CD8+ T cells sorted from blood, taken in a trial of the OX40 agonist ivuxolimab. The TCR originated in an adult with an advanced solid tumor such as melanoma, head and neck, liver or kidney cancer. The CDR3 sequence is CASSQDEAYGTEAFF. The CDR3 bases are TGCGCCAGCAGCCAAGATGAGGCGTATGGCACTGAAGCTTTCTTT.